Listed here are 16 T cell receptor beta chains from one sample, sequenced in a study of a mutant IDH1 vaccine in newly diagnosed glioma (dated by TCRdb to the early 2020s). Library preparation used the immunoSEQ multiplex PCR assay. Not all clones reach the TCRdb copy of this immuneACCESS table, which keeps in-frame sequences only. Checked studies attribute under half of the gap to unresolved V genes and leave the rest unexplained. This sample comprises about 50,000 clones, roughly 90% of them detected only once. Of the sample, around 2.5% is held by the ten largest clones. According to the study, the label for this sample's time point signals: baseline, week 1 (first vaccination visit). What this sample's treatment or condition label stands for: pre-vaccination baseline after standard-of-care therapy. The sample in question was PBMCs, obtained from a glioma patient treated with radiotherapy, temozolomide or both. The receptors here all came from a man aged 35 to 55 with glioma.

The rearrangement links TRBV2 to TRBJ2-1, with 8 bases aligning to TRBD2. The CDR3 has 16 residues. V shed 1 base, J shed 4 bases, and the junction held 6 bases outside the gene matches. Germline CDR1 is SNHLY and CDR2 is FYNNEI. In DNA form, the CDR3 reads TGTGCCAGCAGTGAAGTACGACTAGCGAAGTACAATGAGCAGTTCTTC. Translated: CASSEVRLAKYNEQFF.

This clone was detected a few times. The chain's CDR3 is CASSQDVGEKLFF. The CDR3 region has the DNA TGTGCCAGCAGCCAAGATGTAGGGGAAAAACTGTTTTTT. V gene TRBV4-2 combines with J gene TRBJ1-4; D is unclear. CDR1 and CDR2 (germline): LGHNA, YNFKEQ. V was trimmed by 0 bases and J by 8 bases, leaving 7 bases between them. This CDR3 is 13 amino acids long.

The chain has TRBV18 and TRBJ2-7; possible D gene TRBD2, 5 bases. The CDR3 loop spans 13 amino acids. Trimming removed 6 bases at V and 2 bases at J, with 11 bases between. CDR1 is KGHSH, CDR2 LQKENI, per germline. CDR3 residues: CASSPDGAYEQYF. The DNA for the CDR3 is TGTGCCAGCTCGCCAGACGGGGCCTACGAGCAGTACTTC.

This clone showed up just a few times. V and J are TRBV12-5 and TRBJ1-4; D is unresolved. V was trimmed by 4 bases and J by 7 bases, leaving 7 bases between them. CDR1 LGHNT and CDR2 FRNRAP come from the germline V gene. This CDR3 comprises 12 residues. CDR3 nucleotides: TGTGCTAGTGGTTCAGGTGTTGAAAAACTGTTTTTT. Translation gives CASGSGVEKLFF.

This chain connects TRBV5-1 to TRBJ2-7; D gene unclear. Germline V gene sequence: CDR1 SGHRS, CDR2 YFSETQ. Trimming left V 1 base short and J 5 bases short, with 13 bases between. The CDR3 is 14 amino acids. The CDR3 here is CASSLTQVVHEQYF. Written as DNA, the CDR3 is TGCGCCAGCAGCTTGACCCAGGTAGTGCACGAGCAGTACTTC.

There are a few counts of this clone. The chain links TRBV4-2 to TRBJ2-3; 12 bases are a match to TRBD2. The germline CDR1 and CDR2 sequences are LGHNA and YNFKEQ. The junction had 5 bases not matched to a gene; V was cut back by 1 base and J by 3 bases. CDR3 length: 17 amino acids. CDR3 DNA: TGTGCCAGCAGCCAAGTGGGACTAGCGGGTACTACAGATACGCAGTATTTT. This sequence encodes CASSQVGLAGTTDTQYF.

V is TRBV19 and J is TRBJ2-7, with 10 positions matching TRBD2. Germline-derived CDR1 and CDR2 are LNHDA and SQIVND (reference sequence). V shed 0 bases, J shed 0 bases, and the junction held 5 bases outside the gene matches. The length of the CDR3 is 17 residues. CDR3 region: CASSIDRTSGSSYEQYF. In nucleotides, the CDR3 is TGTGCCAGTAGTATAGATCGGACTAGCGGAAGCTCCTACGAGCAGTACTTC. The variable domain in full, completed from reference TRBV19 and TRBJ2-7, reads DGGITQSPKYLFRKEGQNVTLSCEQNLNHDAMYWYRQDPGQGLRLIYYSQIVNDFQKGDIAEGYSVSREKKESFPLTVTSAQKNPTAFYLCASSIDRTSGSSYEQYFGPGTRLTVT.

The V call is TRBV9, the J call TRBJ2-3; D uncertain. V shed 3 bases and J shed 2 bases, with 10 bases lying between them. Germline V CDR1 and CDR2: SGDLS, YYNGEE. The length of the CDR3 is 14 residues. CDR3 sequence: CASSEGIHTDTQYF. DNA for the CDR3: TGTGCCAGCAGCGAGGGCATTCACACAGATACGCAGTATTTT.

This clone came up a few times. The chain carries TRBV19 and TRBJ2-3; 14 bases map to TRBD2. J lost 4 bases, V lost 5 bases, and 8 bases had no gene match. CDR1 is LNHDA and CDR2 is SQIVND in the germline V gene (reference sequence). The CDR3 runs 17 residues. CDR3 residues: CASSPRTSGRIADTQYF. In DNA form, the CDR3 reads TGTGCCAGTAGTCCCCGGACTAGCGGGAGGATAGCAGATACGCAGTATTTT.

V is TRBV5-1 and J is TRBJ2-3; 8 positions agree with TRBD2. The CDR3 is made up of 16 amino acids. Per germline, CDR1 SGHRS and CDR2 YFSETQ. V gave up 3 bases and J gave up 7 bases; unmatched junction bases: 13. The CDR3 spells CASSWPLQRELNTQYF. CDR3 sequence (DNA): TGCGCCAGCAGCTGGCCTCTCCAGCGGGAGCTAAATACGCAGTATTTT.

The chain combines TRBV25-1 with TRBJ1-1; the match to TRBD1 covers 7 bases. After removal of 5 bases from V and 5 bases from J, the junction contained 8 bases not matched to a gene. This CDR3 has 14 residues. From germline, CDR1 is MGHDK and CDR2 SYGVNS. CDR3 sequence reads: CASSPDRERTEAFF. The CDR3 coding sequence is TGTGCCAGCAGTCCCGACAGGGAACGAACTGAAGCTTTCTTT.

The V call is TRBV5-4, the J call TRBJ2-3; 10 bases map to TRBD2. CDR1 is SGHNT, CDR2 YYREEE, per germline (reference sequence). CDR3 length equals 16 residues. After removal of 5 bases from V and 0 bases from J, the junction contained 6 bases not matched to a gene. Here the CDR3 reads CASSQGLALSTDTQYF. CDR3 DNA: TGTGCCAGCAGTCAGGGACTAGCGCTAAGCACAGATACGCAGTATTTT.

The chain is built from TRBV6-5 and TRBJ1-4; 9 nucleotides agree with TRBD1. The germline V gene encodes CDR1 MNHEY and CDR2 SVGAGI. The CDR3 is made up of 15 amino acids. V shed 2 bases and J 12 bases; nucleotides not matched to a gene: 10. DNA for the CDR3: TGTGCCAGCAGTTACGCCGGGACAGGGCCTCTCGAACTGTTTTTT. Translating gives CASSYAGTGPLELFF.

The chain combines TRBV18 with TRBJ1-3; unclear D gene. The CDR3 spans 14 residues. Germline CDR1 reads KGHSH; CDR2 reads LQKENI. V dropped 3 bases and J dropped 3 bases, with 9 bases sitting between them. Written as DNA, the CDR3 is TGTGCCAGCTCACCGTCTACGGATGGAAACACCATATATTTT. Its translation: CASSPSTDGNTIYF.

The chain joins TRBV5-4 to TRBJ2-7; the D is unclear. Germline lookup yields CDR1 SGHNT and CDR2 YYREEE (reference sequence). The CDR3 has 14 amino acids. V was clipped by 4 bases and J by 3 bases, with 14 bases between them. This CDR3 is CASSPSVRLYEQYF. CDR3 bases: TGTGCCAGCAGCCCTTCGGTCCGCCTCTACGAGCAGTACTTC.

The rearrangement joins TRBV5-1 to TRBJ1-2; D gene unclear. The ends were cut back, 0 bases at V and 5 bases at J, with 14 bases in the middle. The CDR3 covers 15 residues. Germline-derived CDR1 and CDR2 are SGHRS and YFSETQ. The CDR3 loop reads CASSLEQTPGYGYTF. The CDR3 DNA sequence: TGCGCCAGCAGCTTGGAACAGACTCCGGGATATGGCTACACCTTC.